Reported below is one T cell receptor (beta chain). Its antigen is undetermined. This sample stems from a study of CD8 T cells in ankylosing spondylitis. The length of the CDR3 is 14 residues. The V gene lost 7 bases and the J gene lost 0 bases, with 13 bases spanning the gap. Looked up from germline, CDR1 is SQVTM and CDR2 is ANQGSEA. Findings of the study overall: In reactive arthritis synovial fluid and blood, some motif variants had been reported before. Seemingly characteristic of ankylosing spondylitis blood was a TCR beta motif consisting of roughly 8 highly homologous variants. Disease-associated clones were reportedly significantly overrepresented in matched ankylosing spondylitis synovial fluid. CD8+ by phenotype, disease-linked clones were relatively rare in peripheral blood.

Library preparation for TCR beta used quantitative 5'-RACE with molecular barcodes. TCRdb fed the 5' RACE reads into MiXCR, producing one record per CDR3 protein. The sample has about 390,000 distinct CDR3 sequences, 20% to 25% seen once. The J gene is TRBJ2-1, the V gene TRBV29-1; maybe TRBD2 (6 bases). The source of this sequence is a male donor with ankylosing spondylitis. Sequenced sample: blood, either unsorted or a sorted T cell fraction (not recorded which). The CDR3 DNA reads TGCAGCGCTGGGCGGCGGGACTCCTACAATGAGCAGTTCTTC. This translates into CSAGRRDSYNEQFF.